This TCR beta chain was sequenced for a study of blood T cell repertoires in COVID-19. Turning to the study itself: Samples taken during acute and convalescent COVID-19 were collected in the United States, Italy and Spain. T cells, B-cell-depleted T cells, or PBMCs supplied cDNA or gDNA.

Assay used: immunoSEQ multiplex PCR; TCRdb lists only in-frame clones, some missing. The table lists about 250,000 clones, roughly 83% of them singletons, with approximately 9.1% in the top ten. V shed 1 base and J shed 10 bases, with 11 bases lying between them. The CDR3 loop spans 13 amino acids. Germline V gives CDR1 LGHNT, CDR2 FRNRAP. V usage is TRBV12-5 and J usage is TRBJ2-1, with D tentatively TRBD1 (5 bases). The source material was peripheral blood. The TCR comes from a man aged 80 or over with acute or convalescent COVID-19. The CDR3 DNA follows: TGTGCTAGTGGTTTGGGTCAGGGAAGGGAGCAGTTCTTC. This gives the protein CASGLGQGREQFF.